These 18 T cell receptor beta chains share one sample of origin, sequenced in a study of CD8+ T cells in alopecia areata. Extracted from the samples, RNA was reverse transcribed into cDNA to serve as the sequencing template. Some clones are missing from TCRdb's copy, which holds only in-frame ones; the method was immunoSEQ multiplex PCR. The sample has under 150,000 clones, 50% to 55% seen once. This sample's treatment: oral pan-JAK inhibitor, 5-10 mg twice daily. Sequences were derived from CD4+ T cells sorted from blood, sampled at week 4, from a patient treated with tofacitinib. All receptors come from a human donor with alopecia areata.

The chain recombines TRBV9 with TRBJ1-2; D perhaps matches TRBD1 (5 bases). CDR1 is SGDLS and CDR2 is YYNGEE in the germline V gene. The CDR3 is 15 residues long. V was shortened by 0 bases and J by 0 bases, with 9 bases between the two germline ends. Here the CDR3 reads CASSVGGRSNYGYTF. The CDR3 DNA is TGTGCCAGCAGCGTAGGGGGCAGATCTAACTATGGCTACACCTTC. The full variable domain, with the rest looked up from reference TRBV9 and TRBJ1-2, is DSGVTQTPKHLITATGQRVTLRCSPRSGDLSVYWYQQSLDQGLQFLIQYYNGEERAKGNILERFSAQQFPDLHSELNLSSLELGDSALYFCASSVGGRSNYGYTFGSGTRLTVV.

CDR3 coding DNA: TGTGCCAGCAGCCCCGGCCCGGGGACCACGTTCTTC. It translates to CASSPGPGTTFF. V gene TRBV7-2 combines with J gene TRBJ2-1, with D perhaps being TRBD1 or TRBD2 (5 bases each). CDR3 length: 12 residues. Germline CDR1 and CDR2: SGHTA and FQGNSA. V lost 5 bases, J lost 15 bases, and 17 bases lay in between.

V and J are TRBV6-5 and TRBJ1-2, with 9 bases fitting TRBD1. The trim removed 0 bases at V and 2 bases at J, leaving 1 base unmatched. Germline V gene data show CDR1 as MNHEY and CDR2 as SVGAGI. The CDR3 consists of 15 residues. In DNA form, the CDR3 reads TGTGCCAGCAGTTACTCGGGACAGGGAAACTATGGCTACACCTTC. Its protein product is CASSYSGQGNYGYTF.

In this sample, this clone turned up once. The sample holds other DNA sequences that translate to the same CDR3. The chain links TRBV9 to TRBJ2-2; D is perhaps TRBD1 or TRBD2 (5 bases each). The CDR3 spans 14 residues. The V end lost 2 bases, the J end lost 5 bases, and 10 bases lay between the germline ends. Per germline, CDR1 SGDLS and CDR2 YYNGEE. The CDR3 protein is CASSVRGETGELFF. In DNA, the CDR3 is TGTGCCAGCAGCGTTAGAGGGGAGACCGGGGAGCTGTTTTTT.

The J gene is TRBJ2-7, the V gene TRBV2; no reliable D call. Trimming took 2 bases from V and 6 from J, leaving 14 bases between them. The CDR3 has 14 residues. Germline V lookup: CDR1 SNHLY, CDR2 FYNNEI. CDR3 in DNA: TGTGCCAGCAGTGAATGGTACACGAGTGGCGAGCAGTACTTC. Its translation: CASSEWYTSGEQYF.

This clone was detected a few times. V is TRBV30 and J is TRBJ2-3; perhaps TRBD1 as D (5 bases). In germline, CDR1 is GTSNPN, CDR2 SVGIG (reference sequence). The ends were cut back, 4 bases at V and 3 bases at J, with 8 bases in the middle. The CDR3 is 12 residues long. The CDR3 DNA reads TGTGCCTGGACAGGGTTGACAGATACGCAGTATTTT. Residues: CAWTGLTDTQYF.

V gene TRBV29-1 combines with J gene TRBJ1-1, with D unresolved. Germline V gene sequence: CDR1 SQVTM, CDR2 ANQGSEA. V lost 6 bases and J 0 bases, leaving 11 bases between the germline ends. The CDR3 totals 13 residues. The CDR3 sequence is CSVVTLMNTEAFF. CDR3 in DNA: TGCAGCGTAGTGACACTAATGAACACTGAAGCTTTCTTT.

J is TRBJ1-2 and V is TRBV2; the D is unclear. CDR3 length: 12 amino acids. The germline gives CDR1 SNHLY, CDR2 FYNNEI. V lost 9 bases to trimming and J lost 4 bases, with 12 bases between them. The CDR3 here is CASGPNLYGYTF. CDR3 nucleotide sequence: TGTGCCAGTGGGCCTAACCTCTATGGCTACACCTTC. Looking up the rest from reference TRBV2 and TRBJ1-2 gives the full variable domain: EPEVTQTPSHQVTQMGQEVILRCVPISNHLYFYWYRQILGQKVEFLVSFYNNEISEKSEIFDDQFSVERPDGSNFTLKIRSTKLEDSAMYFCASGPNLYGYTFGSGTRLTVV.

The CDR3 is CASSVSNYGGGYGYTF. For the CDR3, the DNA is TGTGCCAGCAGCGTATCCAACTACGGAGGGGGCTATGGCTACACCTTC. The chain uses TRBV9 and TRBJ1-2; tentatively, D is TRBD1 (6 bases). V was clipped by 1 base and J by 4 bases, with 17 bases between them. Germline V lookup: CDR1 SGDLS, CDR2 YYNGEE. CDR3 length: 16 amino acids.

The CDR3, as DNA: TGTGCCAGCAGCCCAGGGACAGTGAGCTCCTACGAGCAGTACTTC. This encodes CASSPGTVSSYEQYF. The V and J genes are TRBV7-9 and TRBJ2-7; the match to TRBD1 covers 7 bases. The germline V gene encodes CDR1 SEHNR and CDR2 FQNEAQ (reference sequence). The CDR3 runs to 15 residues. The junction had 7 bases not matched to a gene; V was cut back by 5 bases and J by 0 bases.

The genes are TRBV19 and TRBJ2-1; 10 bases fit TRBD2. Losses at the gene ends were 6 bases for V and 8 bases for J; bases not matched to a gene: 10. Germline CDR1 reads LNHDA; CDR2 reads SQIVND (reference sequence). The CDR3 consists of 15 residues. The CDR3 coding sequence is TGTGCCAGTAGGGAACCTAGCGGGAGTGGTTATGAGCAGTTCTTC. It translates to CASREPSGSGYEQFF.

V gene TRBV5-1 combines with J gene TRBJ2-6, with D possibly TRBD2 on 5 matching bases. The CDR3 has 15 residues. Trimming removed 0 bases at V and 4 bases at J, with 8 bases between. Germline assignment: CDR1 SGHRS and CDR2 YFSETQ. The CDR3 bases are TGCGCCAGCAGCTTGGCCGGAGGAGGGGCCAACGTCCTGACTTTC. This sequence encodes CASSLAGGGANVLTF.

The count of this clone is one. This chain connects TRBV30 to TRBJ1-4; 8 bases map to TRBD1. Unmatched junction bases numbered 9, after V lost 5 bases and J lost 7 bases. In germline, CDR1 is GTSNPN, CDR2 SVGIG (reference sequence). This CDR3 comprises 14 residues. CDR3 residues: CAWAQGAVGEKLFF. For the CDR3, the DNA is TGTGCCTGGGCCCAGGGGGCAGTAGGTGAAAAACTGTTTTTT.

This clone was counted a few times. The rearrangement links TRBV4-1 to TRBJ2-5; the D is unclear. The CDR3 runs to 15 residues. V shed 0 bases and J shed 5 bases, with 13 bases lying between them. The germline V gene encodes CDR1 MGHRA and CDR2 YSYEKL. The CDR3 spells CASSQEELLRETQYF. In nucleotides, the CDR3 is TGCGCCAGCAGCCAAGAAGAACTCCTAAGGGAGACCCAGTACTTC.

The gene calls are TRBV5-8 and TRBJ2-5, with TRBD1 identical over 7 bases. With V trimmed by 4 bases and J by 6 bases, 12 bases remained unmatched. Germline V lookup: CDR1 SGHTS, CDR2 YDEGEE. This CDR3 is 15 amino acids long. The CDR3 reads CASSGRQGTEKTQYF. Written as DNA, the CDR3 is TGTGCCAGCAGCGGTAGACAGGGTACGGAAAAGACCCAGTACTTC.

V and J are TRBV30 and TRBJ2-7, with 9 positions matching TRBD1. The germline gives CDR1 GTSNPN, CDR2 SVGIG (reference sequence). With V trimmed by 5 bases and J by 2 bases, 1 base remained unmatched. This CDR3 spans 12 amino acids. DNA of the CDR3: TGTGCCTGGGACAGGGGGACCTACGAGCAGTACTTC. The encoded protein is CAWDRGTYEQYF.

The chain has TRBV27 and TRBJ1-1, with 10 nucleotides matching TRBD1. Germline loops: CDR1 MNHEY, CDR2 SMNVEV (reference sequence). With 5 bases clipped from V and 2 bases from J, the junction kept 14 bases outside the gene matches. This CDR3 has 18 amino acids. CDR3 in amino acids: CASSPRSKGQGSNTEAFF. CDR3 bases: TGTGCCAGCAGTCCGAGATCTAAGGGACAGGGGAGTAACACTGAAGCTTTCTTT.

On this clone: This CDR3 is also generated by other DNA sequences in the sample. V is TRBV29-1 and J is TRBJ1-2, with TRBD1 as a possible D gene (5 bases). CDR1 SQVTM and CDR2 ANQGSEA come from the germline V gene. V was clipped by 4 bases and J by 5 bases, with 11 bases between them. The CDR3 spans 12 residues. In DNA form, the CDR3 reads TGCAGCGTTGGAGACAGCTCATATGGCTACACCTTC. Its protein product is CSVGDSSYGYTF.